Below are 17 T cell receptor beta chains sequenced from a single sample in a study of CD8 T cells in ankylosing spondylitis. TCRdb ran MiXCR on the 5' RACE reads and lists one entry per CDR3 protein. The data hold 310,000 or so distinct CDR3 sequences, with 20% observed a single time. The sequencing input was blood, either unsorted or a sorted T cell fraction (not recorded which). Receptors were obtained from a male donor with ankylosing spondylitis or in good health (not recorded which).

The chain links TRBV7-9 to TRBJ2-3; 13 bases line up with TRBD2. This CDR3 spans 15 amino acids. V dropped 8 bases and J dropped 2; count of bases not matched to a gene: 4. Per the germline V gene, CDR1 is SEHNR and CDR2 is FQNEAQ (reference sequence). The CDR3 DNA sequence: TGTGCCAGCGGAACTAGCGGGGGGGACACAGATACGCAGTATTTT. It codes for CASGTSGGDTDTQYF.

The V gene is TRBV3-1, the J gene TRBJ1-1; D is possibly TRBD1 (6 bases). The CDR3 is made up of 16 amino acids. Trimming stripped 0 bases from V and 5 bases from J, with 16 bases between. Germline CDR1 LGHDT, CDR2 YNNKEL (reference sequence). The CDR3 reads CASSQDGGERGTEAFF. The CDR3 DNA reads as TGTGCCAGCAGCCAAGATGGGGGGGAAAGGGGGACTGAAGCTTTCTTT.

This clonotype has ten or more counts. The rearrangement links TRBV20-1 to TRBJ2-7; TRBD1 matches at 8 bases. Germline lookup yields CDR1 DFQATT and CDR2 SNEGSKA (reference sequence). The CDR3 covers 14 residues. With 3 bases clipped from V and 4 bases from J, the junction kept 8 bases outside the gene matches. CDR3 region: CSARGQGAYYEQYV. The CDR3 nucleotides read TGCAGTGCTAGGGGGCAGGGGGCTTATTACGAGCAGTACGTC.

The table lists this clonotype with a few counts. This chain connects TRBV5-1 to TRBJ1-1; 7 positions agree with TRBD1. The CDR3 sequence is 14 residues long. The V gene end was trimmed by 0 bases and the J gene end by 11 bases; junction bases not matched to a gene: 10. CDR1 is SGHRS and CDR2 is YFSETQ in the germline V gene. Written as DNA, the CDR3 is TGCGCCAGCAGCTTGGGGACAGGCCCCCACGAGGCTTTCTTT. Translating it yields CASSLGTGPHEAFF.

DNA of the CDR3: TGCGCCACCTCTCGGGCAGAGAAAGAGACCCAGTACTTC. This codes for CATSRAEKETQYF. This chain connects TRBV5-1 to TRBJ2-5; D remains ambiguous. In germline, CDR1 is SGHRS, CDR2 YFSETQ. Deletions cut 9 bases from V and 3 bases from J, with 15 bases between. The CDR3 contains 13 residues.

The chain couples TRBV20-1 to TRBJ2-3; no definite D call. V was clipped by 3 bases and J by 2 bases, with 12 bases between them. The germline V gene has CDR1 DFQATT and CDR2 SNEGSKA (reference sequence). The CDR3 consists of 14 residues. CDR3 nucleotide sequence: TGCAGTGCTAGGGATGAAGGGAACACAGATACGCAGTATTTT. This codes for CSARDEGNTDTQYF.

A few counts support this clonotype. The J gene is TRBJ2-6, the V gene TRBV12-3 or TRBV12-4; D unclear. Trimming left V 3 bases short and J 0 bases short, with 12 bases between. The CDR3 extends over 17 amino acids. DNA for the CDR3: TGTGCCAGCAGTTTGGGTCCTCTCAACTCTGGGGCCAACGTCCTGACTTTC. It yields the protein CASSLGPLNSGANVLTF.

This clonotype was seen more than once but under ten times. J is TRBJ2-3 and V is TRBV24-1; unclear D gene. The CDR3 extends over 14 amino acids. The V and J ends lost 1 base and 8 bases respectively, with 12 bases between them. Germline V lookup: CDR1 KGHDR, CDR2 SFDVKD. CDR3 bases: TGTGCCACCAGTGATTTCACAGTCGGCGGTACGCAGTATTTT. This gives the protein CATSDFTVGGTQYF.

This clonotype was seen a handful of times. This chain connects TRBV7-8 to TRBJ2-1; the D gene is possibly TRBD1 (6 bases). With 5 bases removed from V and 2 bases from J, the gap between germline ends came to 10 bases. The CDR3 sequence is 14 residues long. In germline, CDR1 is SGHVS, CDR2 FQNEAQ. The CDR3: CASSTRTAYNEQFF. For the CDR3, the DNA is TGTGCCAGCAGCACTAGGACAGCCTACAATGAGCAGTTCTTC.

The chain joins TRBV9 to TRBJ1-2; TRBD1 might be the D (6 bases). V lost 3 bases to trimming and J lost 3 bases, with 15 bases between them. The CDR3 sequence is 15 residues long. CDR1 SGDLS and CDR2 YYNGEE come from the germline V gene. The CDR3 loop reads CASSGLDRPDYGYTF. DNA for the CDR3: TGTGCCAGCAGCGGTCTCGACAGGCCTGACTATGGCTACACCTTC. The full variable domain, completed using reference TRBV9 and TRBJ1-2, is DSGVTQTPKHLITATGQRVTLRCSPRSGDLSVYWYQQSLDQGLQFLIQYYNGEERAKGNILERFSAQQFPDLHSELNLSSLELGDSALYFCASSGLDRPDYGYTFGSGTRLTVV.

The V gene is TRBV25-1, the J gene TRBJ2-5; D gene ambiguous. The V gene's germline CDR1 is MGHDK and CDR2 SYGVNS. This CDR3 spans 14 amino acids. Between the trimmed V and J ends, which lost 2 bases and 2 bases, there was a span of 9 bases. CDR3 nucleotides: TGTGCCAGCAGTGAAGGGGTCAGGCAAGAGACCCAGTACTTC. As protein: CASSEGVRQETQYF.

This clonotype was seen a handful of times. The rearrangement uses TRBV30 and TRBJ1-6, with TRBD1 matching 7 bases. Germline assignment: CDR1 GTSNPN and CDR2 SVGIG (reference sequence). Trimming took 1 base from V and 4 from J; bases not matched to a gene: 7. The CDR3 has 16 amino acids. The CDR3 region has the DNA TGTGCCTGGAGTGGGGGGACAGCCAAGTATAATTCACCCCTCCACTTT. This encodes CAWSGGTAKYNSPLHF.

This clonotype showed up many times. The V gene is TRBV29-1, the J gene TRBJ2-3; 9 positions agree with TRBD2. The junction had 7 bases not matched to a gene; V was cut back by 7 bases and J by 5 bases. Germline V gene sequence: CDR1 SQVTM, CDR2 ANQGSEA. The CDR3 spans 13 residues. Here the CDR3 reads CSGGGGAQDTQYF. DNA for the CDR3: TGCAGCGGCGGCGGGGGGGCCCAAGATACGCAGTATTTT.

The rearrangement uses TRBV14 and TRBJ1-1; D ambiguous. Trimming removed 0 bases at V and 3 bases at J, with 5 bases between. The CDR3 contains 13 residues. CDR1 is SGHDN and CDR2 is FVKESK in the germline V gene. For the CDR3, the DNA is TGTGCCAGCAGCCAAGAGAAGGACACTGAAGCTTTCTTT. This encodes CASSQEKDTEAFF.

This clonotype was observed a few times. The chain uses TRBV7-9 and TRBJ1-6; 10 nucleotides match TRBD1. Unmatched junction bases numbered 6, after V lost 4 bases and J lost 9 bases. The CDR3 contains 15 residues. Germline loops: CDR1 SEHNR, CDR2 FQNEAQ (reference sequence). The CDR3: CASSSSGTGASPLHF. CDR3 DNA sequence: TGTGCCAGCAGCTCGTCCGGGACAGGGGCTTCACCCCTCCACTTT.

This clonotype has a count of ten or more. This chain joins TRBV20-1 and TRBJ2-1; TRBD2 aligns across 11 bases. The germline V gene encodes CDR1 DFQATT and CDR2 SNEGSKA (reference sequence). This CDR3 has 16 residues. V trimming: 0 bases; J trimming: 8 bases; junction bases outside the gene matches: 9. The CDR3 DNA follows: TGCAGTGCTAGAGATGGACGACTAGCGGGATGGGATGAGCAGTTCTTC. Amino acid sequence: CSARDGRLAGWDEQFF.

This chain joins TRBV6-6 and TRBJ2-7; 9 bases are a match to TRBD2. Germline V gene lookup returns CDR1 MNHNY and CDR2 SVGAGI (reference sequence). CDR3 length: 15 amino acids. The ends lost 4 bases at V and 7 bases at J; junction bases unmatched: 11. Written as DNA, the CDR3 is TGTGCCAGCAGTTCACTTAGCGGGGGACTACCGGAGCAGTACGTC. It specifies CASSSLSGGLPEQYV.